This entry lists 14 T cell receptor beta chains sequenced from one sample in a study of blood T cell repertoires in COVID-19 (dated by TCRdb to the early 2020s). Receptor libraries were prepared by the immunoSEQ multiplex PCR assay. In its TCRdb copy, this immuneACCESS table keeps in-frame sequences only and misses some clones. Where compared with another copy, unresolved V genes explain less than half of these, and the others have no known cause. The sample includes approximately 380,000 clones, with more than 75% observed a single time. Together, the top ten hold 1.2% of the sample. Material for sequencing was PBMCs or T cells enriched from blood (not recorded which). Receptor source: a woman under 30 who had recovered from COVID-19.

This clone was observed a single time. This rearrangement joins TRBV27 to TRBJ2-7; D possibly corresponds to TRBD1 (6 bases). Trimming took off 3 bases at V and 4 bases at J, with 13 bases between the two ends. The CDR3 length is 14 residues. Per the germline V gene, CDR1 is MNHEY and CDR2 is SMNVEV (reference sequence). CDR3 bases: TGTGCCAGCAGTTTTGCAGGGGCGCAGTACGAGCAGTACTTC. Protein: CASSFAGAQYEQYF.

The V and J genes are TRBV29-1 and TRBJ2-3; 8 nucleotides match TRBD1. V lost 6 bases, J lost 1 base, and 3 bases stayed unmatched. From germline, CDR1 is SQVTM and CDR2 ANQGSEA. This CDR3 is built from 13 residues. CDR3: CSVPGQGTDTQYF. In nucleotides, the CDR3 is TGCAGCGTCCCGGGACAGGGCACAGATACGCAGTATTTT.

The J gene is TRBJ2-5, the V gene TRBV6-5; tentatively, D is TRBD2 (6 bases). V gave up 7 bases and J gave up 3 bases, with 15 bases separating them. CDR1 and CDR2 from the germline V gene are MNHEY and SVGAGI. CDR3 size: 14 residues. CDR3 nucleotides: TGTGCCAGCATAGAATTGGGGGGAAAAGAGACCCAGTACTTC. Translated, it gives CASIELGGKETQYF.

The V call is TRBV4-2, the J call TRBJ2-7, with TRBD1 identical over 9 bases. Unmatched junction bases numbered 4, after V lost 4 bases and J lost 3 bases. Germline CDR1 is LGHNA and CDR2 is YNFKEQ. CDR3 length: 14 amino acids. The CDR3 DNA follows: TGTGCCAGCAGCCCCGGGACAGGGATCTACGAGCAGTACTTC. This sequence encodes CASSPGTGIYEQYF.

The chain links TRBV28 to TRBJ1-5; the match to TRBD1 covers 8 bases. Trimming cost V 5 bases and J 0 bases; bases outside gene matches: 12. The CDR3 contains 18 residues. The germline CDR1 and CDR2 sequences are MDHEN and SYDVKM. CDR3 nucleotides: TGTGCCAGCAGTCCCCTGATGTTGGACAGGGATAGCAATCAGCCCCAGCATTTT. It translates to CASSPLMLDRDSNQPQHF.

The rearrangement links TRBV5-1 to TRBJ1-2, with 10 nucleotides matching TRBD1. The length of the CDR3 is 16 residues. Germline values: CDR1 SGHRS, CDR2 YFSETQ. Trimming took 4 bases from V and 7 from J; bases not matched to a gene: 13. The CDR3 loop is CASSRQGADNGSGYTF. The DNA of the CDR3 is TGCGCCAGCAGCCGACAGGGGGCGGACAATGGTAGTGGCTACACCTTC.

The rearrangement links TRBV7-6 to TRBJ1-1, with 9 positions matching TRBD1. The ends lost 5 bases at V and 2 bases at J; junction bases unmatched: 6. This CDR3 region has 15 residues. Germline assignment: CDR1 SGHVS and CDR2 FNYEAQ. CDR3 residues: CASSVPGQGNTEAFF. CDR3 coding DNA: TGTGCCAGCAGCGTACCGGGACAGGGTAACACTGAAGCTTTCTTT.

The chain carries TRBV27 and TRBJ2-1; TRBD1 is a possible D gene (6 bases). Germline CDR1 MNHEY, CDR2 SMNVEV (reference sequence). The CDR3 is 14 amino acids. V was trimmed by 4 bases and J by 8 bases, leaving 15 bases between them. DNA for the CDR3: TGTGCCAGCAGTTCAACAGGGAAGCCCGATGAGCAGTTCTTC. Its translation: CASSSTGKPDEQFF.

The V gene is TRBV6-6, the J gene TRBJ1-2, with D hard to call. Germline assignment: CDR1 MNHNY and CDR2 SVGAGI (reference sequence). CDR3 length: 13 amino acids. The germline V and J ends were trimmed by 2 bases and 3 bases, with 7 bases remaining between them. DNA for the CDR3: TGTGCCAGCAGTTACGACACCTACTATGGCTACACCTTC. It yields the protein CASSYDTYYGYTF.

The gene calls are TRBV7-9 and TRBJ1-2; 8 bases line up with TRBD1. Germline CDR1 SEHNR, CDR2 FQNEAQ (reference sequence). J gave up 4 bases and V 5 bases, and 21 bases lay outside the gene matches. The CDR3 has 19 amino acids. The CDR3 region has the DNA TGTGCCAGCAGCCCTCCCTTGACAGGGGAGGGGATCAGTGGCTATGGCTACACCTTC. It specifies CASSPPLTGEGISGYGYTF.

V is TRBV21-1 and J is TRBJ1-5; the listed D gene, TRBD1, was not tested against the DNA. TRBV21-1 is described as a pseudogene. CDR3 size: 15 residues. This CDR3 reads CASSKARGPNQPQHF. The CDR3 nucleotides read TGTGCCAGCAGCAAAGCTAGGGGCCCCAATCAGCCCCAGCATTTT.

The CDR3 sequence: CAARTGPSGSNQPQHF. CDR3 coding DNA: TGTGCCGCCCGGACAGGTCCGAGTGGTAGCAATCAGCCCCAGCATTTT. The rearrangement joins TRBV30 to TRBJ1-5; 7 nucleotides align to TRBD1. V trimming: 8 bases; J trimming: 0 bases; junction bases outside the gene matches: 13. The CDR3 extends over 16 amino acids. Germline lookup yields CDR1 GTSNPN and CDR2 SVGIG (reference sequence).

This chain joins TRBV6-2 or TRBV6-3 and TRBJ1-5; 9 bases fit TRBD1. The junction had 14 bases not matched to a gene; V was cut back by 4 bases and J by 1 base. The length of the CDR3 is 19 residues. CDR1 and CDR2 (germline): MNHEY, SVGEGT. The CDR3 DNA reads TGTGCCAGCAGTTCCGGACAGGGGAAGGTTTCAGGGAGCAATCAGCCCCAGCATTTT. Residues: CASSSGQGKVSGSNQPQHF.

The CDR3 reads CASKRTDNEQYF. Here the CDR3 DNA reads TGTGCCAGCAAACGGACAGACAACGAGCAGTACTTC. The chain has TRBV6-5 and TRBJ2-7, with D tentatively TRBD1 (6 bases). V was clipped by 7 bases and J by 5 bases, with 12 bases between them. Germline values: CDR1 MNHEY, CDR2 SVGAGI. The CDR3 has 12 residues.